This T cell receptor beta chain was sequenced during a study of CD8 T cells in ankylosing spondylitis. Each TCR beta library was made by quantitative 5'-RACE that incorporated molecular barcodes. TCRdb used MiXCR to reprocess the 5' RACE reads, holding one entry per CDR3 protein. The table lists under 450,000 distinct CDR3 sequences, 17% of them singletons. Study-level results: In ankylosing spondylitis patients, matched synovial fluid reportedly showed significant enrichment of disease-linked clones. A motif of under 10 highly homologous TCR beta variants was seen as apparently characteristic of ankylosing spondylitis blood.

In regard to this clonotype: What it recognizes is unknown.

The CDR3 covers 16 residues. The J segment lost 4 bases and the V segment lost 5 bases, leaving 11 bases of the junction unmatched. The germline CDR1 and CDR2 sequences are SGHAT and FQNNGV. The chain uses TRBV11-2 and TRBJ2-1; 7 bases are shared with TRBD2. Sequenced material: blood, either unsorted or a sorted T cell fraction (not recorded which). The TCR was taken from a male donor with ankylosing spondylitis. The CDR3 protein is CASSPKRDLNYNEQFF. The DNA of the CDR3 is TGTGCCAGCAGCCCTAAGCGGGACCTCAATTACAATGAGCAGTTCTTC.